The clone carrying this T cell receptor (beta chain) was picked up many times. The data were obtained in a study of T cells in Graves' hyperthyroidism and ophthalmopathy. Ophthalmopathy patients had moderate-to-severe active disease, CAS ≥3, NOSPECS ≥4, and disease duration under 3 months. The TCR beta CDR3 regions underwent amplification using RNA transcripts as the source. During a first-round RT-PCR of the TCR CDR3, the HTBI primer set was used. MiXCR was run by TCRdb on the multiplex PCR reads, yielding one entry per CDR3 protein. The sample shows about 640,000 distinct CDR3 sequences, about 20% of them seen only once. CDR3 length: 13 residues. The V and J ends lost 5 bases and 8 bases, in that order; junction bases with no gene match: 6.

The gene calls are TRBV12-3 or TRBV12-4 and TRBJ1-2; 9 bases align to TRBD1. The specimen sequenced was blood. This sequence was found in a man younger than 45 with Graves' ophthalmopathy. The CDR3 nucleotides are TGTGCCAGCAGTGTAGGACAGGGGTTCGGCTACACCTTC. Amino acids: CASSVGQGFGYTF.